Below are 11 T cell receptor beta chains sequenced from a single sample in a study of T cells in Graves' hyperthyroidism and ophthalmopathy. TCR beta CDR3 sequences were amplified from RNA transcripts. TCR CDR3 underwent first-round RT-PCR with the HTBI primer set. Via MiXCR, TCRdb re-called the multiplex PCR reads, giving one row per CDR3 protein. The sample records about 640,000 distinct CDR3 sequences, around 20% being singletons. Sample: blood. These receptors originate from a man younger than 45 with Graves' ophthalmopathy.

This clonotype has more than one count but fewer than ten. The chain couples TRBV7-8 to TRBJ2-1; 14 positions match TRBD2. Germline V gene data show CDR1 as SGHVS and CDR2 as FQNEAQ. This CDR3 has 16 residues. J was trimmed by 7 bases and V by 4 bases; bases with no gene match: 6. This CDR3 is CASSSPGLAGVNEQFF. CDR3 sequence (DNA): TGTGCCAGCAGCTCGCCGGGACTAGCGGGAGTAAATGAGCAGTTCTTC.

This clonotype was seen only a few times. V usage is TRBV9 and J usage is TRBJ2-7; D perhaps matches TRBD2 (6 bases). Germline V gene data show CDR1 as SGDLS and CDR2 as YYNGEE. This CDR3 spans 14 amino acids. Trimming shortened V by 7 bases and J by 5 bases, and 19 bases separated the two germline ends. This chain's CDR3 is CASSRRGGTDEQYF. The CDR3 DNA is TGTGCCAGCTCCCGGCGGGGAGGAACGGACGAGCAGTACTTC.

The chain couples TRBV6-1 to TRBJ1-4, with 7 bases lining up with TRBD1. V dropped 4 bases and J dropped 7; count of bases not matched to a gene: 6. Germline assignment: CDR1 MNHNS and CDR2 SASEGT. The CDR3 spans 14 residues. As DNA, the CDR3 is TGTGCCAGCAGTGGCGGGACAGTTGGTGAAAAACTGTTTTTT. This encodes CASSGGTVGEKLFF.

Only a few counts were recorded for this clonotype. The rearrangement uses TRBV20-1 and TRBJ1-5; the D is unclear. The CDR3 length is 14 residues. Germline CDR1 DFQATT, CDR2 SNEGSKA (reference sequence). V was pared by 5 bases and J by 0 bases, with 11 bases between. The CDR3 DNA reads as TGCAGTGCTCCTCCGGATTATAGCAATCAGCCCCAGCATTTT. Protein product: CSAPPDYSNQPQHF.

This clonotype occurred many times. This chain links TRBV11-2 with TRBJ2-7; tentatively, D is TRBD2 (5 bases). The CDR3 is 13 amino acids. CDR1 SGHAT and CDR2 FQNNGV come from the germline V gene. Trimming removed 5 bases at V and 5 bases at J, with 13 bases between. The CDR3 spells CASSPLAGNEQYF. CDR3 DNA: TGTGCCAGCAGCCCCCTCGCGGGCAACGAGCAGTACTTC. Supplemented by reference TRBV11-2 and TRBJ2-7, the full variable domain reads EAGVAQSPRYKIIEKRQSVAFWCNPISGHATLYWYQQILGQGPKLLIQFQNNGVVDDSQLPKDRFSAERLKGVDSTLKIQPAKLEDSAVYLCASSPLAGNEQYFGPGTRLTVT.

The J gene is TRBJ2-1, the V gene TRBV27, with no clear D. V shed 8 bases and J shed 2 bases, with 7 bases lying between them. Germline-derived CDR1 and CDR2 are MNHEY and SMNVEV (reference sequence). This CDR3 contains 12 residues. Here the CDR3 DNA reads TGTGCCAGCGGGAATCCCTACAATGAGCAGTTCTTC. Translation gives CASGNPYNEQFF.

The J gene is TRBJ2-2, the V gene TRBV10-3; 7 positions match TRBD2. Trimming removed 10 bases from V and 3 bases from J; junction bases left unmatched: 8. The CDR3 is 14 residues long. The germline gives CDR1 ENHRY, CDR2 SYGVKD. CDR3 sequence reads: CATLLGGDTGELFF. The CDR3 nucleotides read TGTGCCACCCTTCTGGGGGGGGACACCGGGGAGCTGTTTTTT.

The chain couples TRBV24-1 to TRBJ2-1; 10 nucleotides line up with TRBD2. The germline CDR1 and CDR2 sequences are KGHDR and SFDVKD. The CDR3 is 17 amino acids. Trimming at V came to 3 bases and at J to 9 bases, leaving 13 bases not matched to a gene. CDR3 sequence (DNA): TGTGCCACCAGTGATGGGGGGGGGCTAGCGGGAGTAACTGAGCAGTTCTTC. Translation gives CATSDGGGLAGVTEQFF.

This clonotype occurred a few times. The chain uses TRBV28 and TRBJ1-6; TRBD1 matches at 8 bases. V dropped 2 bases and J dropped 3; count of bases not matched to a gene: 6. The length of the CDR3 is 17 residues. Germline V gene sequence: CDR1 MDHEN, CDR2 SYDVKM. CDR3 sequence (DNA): TGTGCCAGCAGTTTAGCTCAGGGGGCCGGCTATAATTCACCCCTCCACTTT. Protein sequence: CASSLAQGAGYNSPLHF.

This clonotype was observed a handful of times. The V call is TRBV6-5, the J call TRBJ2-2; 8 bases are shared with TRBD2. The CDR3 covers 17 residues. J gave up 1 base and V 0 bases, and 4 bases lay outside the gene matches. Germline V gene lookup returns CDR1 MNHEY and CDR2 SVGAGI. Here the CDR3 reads CASSYSLRGGNTGELFF. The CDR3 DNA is TGTGCCAGCAGTTACTCGTTACGGGGGGGGAACACCGGGGAGCTGTTTTTT.

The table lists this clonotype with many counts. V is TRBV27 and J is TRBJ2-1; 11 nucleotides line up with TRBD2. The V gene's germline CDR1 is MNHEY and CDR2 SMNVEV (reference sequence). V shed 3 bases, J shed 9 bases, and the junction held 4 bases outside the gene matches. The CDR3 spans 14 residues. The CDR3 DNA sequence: TGTGCCAGCAGTTTCACTAGCGGGAGATCTGAGCAGTTCTTC. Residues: CASSFTSGRSEQFF.